The 13 T cell receptor beta chains below were found in one sample sequenced in a study of blood T cell repertoires in COVID-19. Only in-frame clones appear in the TCRdb table, and some are missing; sequencing was by immunoSEQ multiplex PCR. There are about 270,000 clones in the sample; approximately 83% occur only once, and less than 15% lies in the top ten. Sequencing was performed on peripheral blood. The receptor set was obtained from a human donor in a cohort sampled during active COVID-19.

This chain uses TRBV5-1 with TRBJ2-1; 7 bases map to TRBD2. The CDR3 covers 13 residues. V dropped 6 bases and J dropped 7; count of bases not matched to a gene: 7. Germline V gene data show CDR1 as SGHRS and CDR2 as YFSETQ. Written as DNA, the CDR3 is TGCGCCAGCACGGCGGGAGCGAGGAATGAGCAGTTCTTC. Its protein is CASTAGARNEQFF.

The CDR3: CASSMTSGVYNEQFF. The DNA of the CDR3 is TGTGCCAGCAGCATGACTAGCGGGGTTTACAATGAGCAGTTCTTC. The chain employs TRBV11-2 and TRBJ2-1, with TRBD2 matching 11 bases. CDR3 length: 15 amino acids. J gave up 4 bases and V 5 bases, and 4 bases lay outside the gene matches. Per germline, CDR1 SGHAT and CDR2 FQNNGV.

V and J are TRBV28 and TRBJ2-5; D might be TRBD2 (6 bases). Germline V CDR1 and CDR2: MDHEN, SYDVKM. The CDR3 extends over 16 amino acids. Trimming removed 6 bases at V and 1 base at J, with 18 bases between. The CDR3 nucleotides are TGTGCCAGCAGCACAGCGGGTGTGCCACGCCAAGAGACCCAGTACTTC. Translation: CASSTAGVPRQETQYF.

The chain recombines TRBV4-1 with TRBJ2-1, with 10 bases fitting TRBD2. The CDR3 length is 18 residues. Germline CDR1 MGHRA, CDR2 YSYEKL. Germline trimming cut 0 bases from V and 4 bases from J; bases unmatched to any gene: 9. For the CDR3, the DNA is TGCGCCAGCAGCCAAGAAACGTGGGGGACTAGCGTTTACAATGAGCAGTTCTTC. It is translated as CASSQETWGTSVYNEQFF.

The V call is TRBV4-1, the J call TRBJ2-1, with 15 positions matching TRBD2. The CDR3 runs 18 residues. The trim removed 1 base at V and 6 bases at J, leaving 7 bases unmatched. Germline V gene data show CDR1 as MGHRA and CDR2 as YSYEKL. CDR3 DNA sequence: TGCGCCAGCAGCCAAGCTACCTTGGGACTAGCGGGAGGCAATGAGCAGTTCTTC. It is translated as CASSQATLGLAGGNEQFF.

This clone occurred once. The CDR3 loop is CASSLNRGDNSPLHF. The DNA of the CDR3 is TGTGCCAGCAGCTTGAACAGGGGTGATAATTCACCCCTCCACTTT. The chain is built from TRBV5-4 and TRBJ1-6, with TRBD1 identical over 7 bases. The V gene end was trimmed by 1 base and the J gene end by 5 bases; junction bases not matched to a gene: 3. Germline V gene data show CDR1 as SGHNT and CDR2 as YYREEE (reference sequence). The CDR3 runs to 15 residues.

This clone was detected only once. The V call is TRBV10-2, the J call TRBJ2-7, with unresolved D. The CDR3 covers 13 residues. V lost 8 bases and J lost 3, with 14 bases in between. The germline V gene has CDR1 WSHSY and CDR2 SAAADI. The CDR3 region is CASVSPADYEQYF. The CDR3, as DNA: TGCGCCAGCGTATCCCCGGCGGACTACGAGCAGTACTTC.

This chain links TRBV3-1 (or the pseudogene TRBV3-2) with TRBJ2-1; 9 bases fit TRBD2. The junction had 7 bases not matched to a gene; V was cut back by 0 bases and J by 7 bases. Germline assignment: CDR1 LGHDT and CDR2 YNNKEL (reference sequence). This CDR3 has 16 amino acids. In nucleotides, the CDR3 is TGTGCCAGCAGCCAAGAAACTCTAGCGGGAACGAATGAGCAGTTCTTC. Translating it yields CASSQETLAGTNEQFF.

This rearrangement joins TRBV19 to TRBJ2-2, with D maybe TRBD1 (6 bases). Trimming stripped 0 bases from V and 5 bases from J, with 13 bases between. Germline V CDR1 and CDR2: LNHDA, SQIVND (reference sequence). The CDR3 has 16 amino acids. As DNA, the CDR3 is TGTGCCAGTAGTATAGACAGGGGCAAAAGGACCGGGGAGCTGTTTTTT. Its protein is CASSIDRGKRTGELFF.

This clone was seen just once. The rearrangement uses TRBV2 and TRBJ1-5; 8 bases align to TRBD1. The CDR3 has 15 residues. V shed 8 bases and J 1 base; nucleotides not matched to a gene: 7. Looked up from germline, CDR1 is SNHLY and CDR2 is FYNNEI. As DNA, the CDR3 is TGTGCCAGCCAGGGGGCCCTAGGAAGCAATCAGCCCCAGCATTTT. This gives the protein CASQGALGSNQPQHF.

V and J are TRBV20-1 and TRBJ2-3; 7 nucleotides match TRBD1. Germline values: CDR1 DFQATT, CDR2 SNEGSKA (reference sequence). The CDR3 extends over 13 amino acids. The junction had 8 bases not matched to a gene; V was cut back by 3 bases and J by 8 bases. CDR3 residues: CSASLQGIGTQYF. CDR3 sequence (DNA): TGCAGTGCTAGTCTACAGGGGATCGGTACGCAGTATTTT.

The rearrangement joins TRBV19 to TRBJ2-1; maybe TRBD2 (6 bases). With 0 bases removed from V and 4 bases from J, the gap between germline ends came to 10 bases. The CDR3 is 15 amino acids. Looked up from germline, CDR1 is LNHDA and CDR2 is SQIVND (reference sequence). The CDR3 region has the DNA TGTGCCAGTAGTATAGATCAGGGACTGTACAATGAGCAGTTCTTC. Translation gives CASSIDQGLYNEQFF.

This chain links TRBV19 with TRBJ1-1; 7 nucleotides match TRBD1. CDR1 LNHDA and CDR2 SQIVND come from the germline V gene (reference sequence). The CDR3 loop spans 13 amino acids. V was pared by 4 bases and J by 5 bases, with 4 bases of the junction left unmatched. CDR3: CASSNRGRTEAFF. The CDR3 DNA sequence: TGTGCCAGTAGTAATAGGGGGCGGACTGAAGCTTTCTTT. Based on the CDR3 plus reference TRBV19 and TRBJ1-1, the full variable domain is DGGITQSPKYLFRKEGQNVTLSCEQNLNHDAMYWYRQDPGQGLRLIYYSQIVNDFQKGDIAEGYSVSREKKESFPLTVTSAQKNPTAFYLCASSNRGRTEAFFGQGTRLTVV.